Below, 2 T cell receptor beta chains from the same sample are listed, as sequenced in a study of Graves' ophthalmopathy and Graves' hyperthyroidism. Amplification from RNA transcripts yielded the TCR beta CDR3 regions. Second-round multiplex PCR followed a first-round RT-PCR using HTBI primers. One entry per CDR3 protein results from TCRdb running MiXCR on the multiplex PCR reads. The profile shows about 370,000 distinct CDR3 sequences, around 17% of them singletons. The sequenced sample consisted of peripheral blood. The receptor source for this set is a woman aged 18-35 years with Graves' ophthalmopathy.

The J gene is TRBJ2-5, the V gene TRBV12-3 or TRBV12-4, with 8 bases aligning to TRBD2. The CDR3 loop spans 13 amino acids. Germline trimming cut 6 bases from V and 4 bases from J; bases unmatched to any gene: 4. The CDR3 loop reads CASREGLAETQYF. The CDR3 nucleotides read TGTGCCAGCAGGGAAGGACTAGCAGAGACCCAGTACTTC.

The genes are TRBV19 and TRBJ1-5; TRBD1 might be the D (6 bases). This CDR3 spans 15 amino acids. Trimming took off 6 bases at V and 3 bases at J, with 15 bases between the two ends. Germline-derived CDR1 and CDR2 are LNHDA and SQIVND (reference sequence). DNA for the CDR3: TGTGCCAGTAGGATGCGGGGGCCCCTCAATCAGCCCCAGCATTTT. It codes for CASRMRGPLNQPQHF.